The 9 T cell receptor beta chains listed next were all sequenced from one sample in a study of cytomegalovirus exposure and HLA in healthy donors. The PCR was carried out with 60 Vbeta primers and 13 Jbeta primers. The method was immunoSEQ multiplex PCR; TCRdb's version includes in-frame clones alone and lacks a portion of them. The sample yields about 170,000 clones, approximately 86% seen once. Input material: PBMCs. The receptors originated from a male donor in good health and CMV-seronegative.

V usage is TRBV6-6 and J usage is TRBJ2-1; D is unresolved. V lost 3 bases to trimming and J lost 0 bases, with 9 bases between them. CDR1 and CDR2 from the germline V gene are MNHNY and SVGAGI (reference sequence). The CDR3 runs to 15 residues. CDR3 coding DNA: TGTGCCAGCAGTTATGAGCTGAGCTCCTACAATGAGCAGTTCTTC. Translated, it gives CASSYELSSYNEQFF.

The V gene is TRBV5-1, the J gene TRBJ1-2; weak D call: TRBD1 (6 bases). Trimming cost V 2 bases and J 2 bases, with 13 bases left between them. The CDR3 has 15 amino acids. Germline V gives CDR1 SGHRS, CDR2 YFSETQ. The CDR3 is CASSFLTGGNYGYTF. The DNA of the CDR3 is TGCGCCAGCAGCTTCCTCACGGGGGGCAACTATGGCTACACCTTC.

The V gene is TRBV6-6, the J gene TRBJ1-3; D might be TRBD1 (5 bases). The V end was cut by 7 bases, the J end by 2 bases, with 15 bases between. This CDR3 has 15 amino acids. The germline V gene has CDR1 MNHNY and CDR2 SVGAGI (reference sequence). In nucleotides, the CDR3 is TGTGCCAGCATTCTCACGACGGGGGCTGGAAACACCATATATTTT. It translates to CASILTTGAGNTIYF.

The chain employs TRBV4-3 and TRBJ2-3, with 9 positions matching TRBD2. The germline CDR1 and CDR2 sequences are LGHNA and YSLEER. The V and J ends lost 2 bases and 6 bases, in that order; junction bases with no gene match: 6. CDR3 size: 15 residues. DNA of the CDR3: TGCGCCAGCAGCCAATTTAGCGGGAGACCGGATACGCAGTATTTT. Translation: CASSQFSGRPDTQYF.

This clone was observed once. V and J are TRBV7-6 and TRBJ1-2; D remains unclear. CDR1 SGHVS and CDR2 FNYEAQ come from the germline V gene. The CDR3 contains 15 residues. The V and J ends lost 1 base and 4 bases respectively, with 13 bases between them. CDR3 DNA sequence: TGTGCCAGCAGCTTAGAGTCCGGGTTAGGCTATGGCTACACCTTC. Translated: CASSLESGLGYGYTF.

This clone was seen more than once but under ten times. The chain carries TRBV2 and TRBJ2-7; 8 nucleotides match TRBD1. Germline V CDR1 and CDR2: SNHLY, FYNNEI. The CDR3 length is 13 residues. After removal of 5 bases from V and 6 bases from J, the junction contained 6 bases not matched to a gene. CDR3 sequence (DNA): TGTGCCAGCAGTTTTGACAGGGGCCTCGAGCAGTACTTC. It translates to CASSFDRGLEQYF.

This clone appeared a single time. The gene calls are TRBV7-3 and TRBJ1-1; D is undetermined. V gave up 4 bases and J gave up 3 bases, with 9 bases separating them. The CDR3 length is 13 residues. Germline-derived CDR1 and CDR2 are SGHTA and FQGTGA. CDR3 region: CASSSTPDTEAFF. CDR3 DNA: TGTGCCAGCAGCTCGACACCCGACACTGAAGCTTTCTTT.

The V and J genes are TRBV27 and TRBJ1-5; D is unclear. This CDR3 has 16 amino acids. V lost 6 bases to trimming and J lost 3 bases, with 18 bases between them. CDR1 and CDR2 (germline): MNHEY, SMNVEV (reference sequence). Here the CDR3 reads CASRPLGPLLNQPQHF. The CDR3 nucleotides are TGTGCCAGCAGGCCTTTGGGCCCACTTCTCAATCAGCCCCAGCATTTT.

The V and J genes are TRBV27 and TRBJ2-1; D is unclear. Looked up from germline, CDR1 is MNHEY and CDR2 is SMNVEV (reference sequence). Trimming stripped 5 bases from V and 8 bases from J, with 10 bases between. The length of the CDR3 is 12 residues. In DNA, the CDR3 is TGTGCCAGCAGTCTAAACCTCTATGAGCAGTTCTTC. This codes for CASSLNLYEQFF.